This is a list of T cell receptor beta chains from one sample in a study of cytomegalovirus exposure and HLA in healthy donors. Profiling relied on immunoSEQ multiplex PCR, and the TCRdb table lists in-frame clones only, not all of them. In the table there are 150,000 to 200,000 clones, roughly 77% of which are singletons. Sequenced sample: PBMCs. Receptor source: a young man in good health and CMV-seropositive. The CDR3 runs from the conserved cysteine through the conserved F or W. D genes are given only for firm matches. Not every row has a clone size; where given, it reads once, few, many or a size class.

d_gene: NA
j_gene: TRBJ1-1
abundance: NA
v_gene: TRBV29-1
CDR3aa: CSVWQGRWDTEAFF
CDR3nt: TGCAGCGTTTGGCAGGGTCGGTGGGACACTGAAGCTTTCTTT

d_gene: TRBD1
j_gene: TRBJ1-1
abundance: few
v_gene: TRBV19
CDR3aa: CASTHRDRGSTEAFF
CDR3nt: TGTGCCAGTACCCACAGAGACAGGGGAAGTACTGAAGCTTTCTTT

d_gene: TRBD2
j_gene: TRBJ2-2
abundance: NA
v_gene: TRBV7-2
CDR3aa: CASSHRLAGTGELFF
CDR3nt: TGTGCCAGCAGCCACCGACTAGCGGGCACCGGGGAGCTGTTTTTT

d_gene: TRBD1
j_gene: TRBJ1-5
abundance: NA
v_gene: TRBV28
CDR3aa: CASSLPADRGFNQPQHF
CDR3nt: TGTGCCAGCAGTTTACCCGCCGACAGGGGGTTCAATCAGCCCCAGCATTTT

d_gene: NA
j_gene: TRBJ2-3
abundance: NA
v_gene: TRBV5-1
CDR3aa: CASSLGVSSTDTQYF
CDR3nt: TGCGCCAGCAGCTTGGGAGTTTCTAGCACAGATACGCAGTATTTT

d_gene: TRBD2
j_gene: TRBJ2-1
abundance: NA
v_gene: TRBV6-6
CDR3aa: CASSKGLAGGSEQFF
CDR3nt: TGTGCCAGCAGTAAAGGACTAGCGGGAGGCTCTGAGCAGTTCTTC

d_gene: NA
j_gene: TRBJ2-5
abundance: NA
v_gene: TRBV5-1
CDR3aa: CASSLSRVMETQYF
CDR3nt: TGCGCCAGCAGCTTGTCCAGGGTGATGGAGACCCAGTACTTC

d_gene: NA
j_gene: TRBJ2-5
abundance: NA
v_gene: TRBV11-3
CDR3aa: CASSPRGAQETQYF
CDR3nt: TGTGCCAGCAGCCCCCGCGGGGCCCAAGAGACCCAGTACTTC

d_gene: NA
j_gene: TRBJ2-3
abundance: NA
v_gene: TRBV13
CDR3aa: CASSLGARGDTQYF
CDR3nt: TGTGCCAGCTCGCTGGGGGCACGAGGTGATACGCAGTATTTT

d_gene: TRBD1
j_gene: TRBJ1-2
abundance: NA
v_gene: TRBV20-1
CDR3aa: CSATGGYGYTF
CDR3nt: TGCAGTGCAACAGGGGGCTATGGCTACACCTTC

d_gene: NA
j_gene: TRBJ2-3
abundance: NA
v_gene: TRBV10-1
CDR3aa: CASSASDQGMTDTQYF
CDR3nt: TGCGCCAGCAGTGCGTCCGATCAGGGAATGACAGATACGCAGTATTTT

d_gene: NA
j_gene: TRBJ1-1
abundance: NA
v_gene: TRBV19
CDR3aa: CASSIVLNTEAFF
CDR3nt: TGTGCCAGTAGTATCGTCCTGAACACTGAAGCTTTCTTT

d_gene: NA
j_gene: TRBJ1-6
abundance: NA
v_gene: TRBV27
CDR3aa: CASRQGMSPLHF
CDR3nt: TGTGCCAGCAGGCAGGGGATGTCACCCCTCCACTTT

d_gene: NA
j_gene: TRBJ1-2
abundance: NA
v_gene: TRBV4-2
CDR3aa: CASSQSRGNYGYTF
CDR3nt: TGTGCCAGCAGCCAATCACGCGGTAACTATGGCTACACCTTC

d_gene: NA
j_gene: TRBJ2-2
abundance: NA
v_gene: TRBV18
CDR3aa: CASSPTQGNTGELFF
CDR3nt: TGTGCCAGCTCACCAACCCAGGGGAACACCGGGGAGCTGTTTTTT

d_gene: NA
j_gene: TRBJ1-1
abundance: NA
v_gene: TRBV7-3
CDR3aa: CASSYTMGGRLRNTEAFF
CDR3nt: TGTGCCAGCAGCTATACAATGGGGGGGCGTTTGCGGAACACTGAAGCTTTCTTT

d_gene: TRBD1
j_gene: TRBJ1-1
abundance: NA
v_gene: TRBV27
CDR3aa: CASSIRGQTNTEAFF
CDR3nt: TGTGCCAGCAGTATTCGGGGACAGACGAACACTGAAGCTTTCTTT

d_gene: NA
j_gene: TRBJ1-1
abundance: NA
v_gene: TRBV11-2
CDR3aa: CASSLTDRNTEAFF
CDR3nt: TGTGCCAGCAGCTTAACAGATAGGAACACTGAAGCTTTCTTT

d_gene: TRBD2
j_gene: TRBJ2-1
abundance: NA
v_gene: TRBV10-3
CDR3aa: CAISLRTSGVASREQFF
CDR3nt: TGTGCCATCAGTTTAAGGACTAGCGGGGTAGCAAGTCGGGAGCAGTTCTTC

d_gene: TRBD1
j_gene: TRBJ2-2
abundance: NA
v_gene: TRBV29-1
CDR3aa: CSVRQGTTNTGELFF
CDR3nt: TGCAGCGTTCGACAGGGGACCACGAACACCGGGGAGCTGTTTTTT

d_gene: TRBD1
j_gene: TRBJ2-5
abundance: NA
v_gene: TRBV2
CDR3aa: CASSESSTGGWGETQYF
CDR3nt: TGTGCCAGCAGTGAATCATCAACAGGGGGCTGGGGAGAGACCCAGTACTTC

d_gene: TRBD2
j_gene: TRBJ2-3
abundance: few
v_gene: TRBV19
CDR3aa: CASSRTSGSGESTDTQYF
CDR3nt: TGTGCCAGTAGTCGGACTAGCGGGAGCGGGGAGAGCACAGATACGCAGTATTTT

d_gene: NA
j_gene: TRBJ1-1
abundance: NA
v_gene: TRBV6-4
CDR3aa: CASSVEAGGTEAFF
CDR3nt: TGTGCCAGCAGTGTAGAGGCGGGGGGCACTGAAGCTTTCTTT

d_gene: TRBD1
j_gene: TRBJ1-2
abundance: NA
v_gene: TRBV6-1
CDR3aa: CASTWTGEGYTF
CDR3nt: TGTGCCAGCACCTGGACAGGGGAAGGCTACACCTTC

d_gene: TRBD2
j_gene: TRBJ2-5
abundance: once
v_gene: TRBV5-6
CDR3aa: CASSQGLAGETQYF
CDR3nt: TGTGCCAGCAGCCAGGGACTAGCGGGAGAGACCCAGTACTTC

d_gene: NA
j_gene: TRBJ1-2
abundance: NA
v_gene: TRBV28
CDR3aa: CASNQGYYGYTF
CDR3nt: TGTGCCAGCAATCAGGGTTACTATGGCTACACCTTC

d_gene: TRBD2
j_gene: TRBJ2-1
abundance: NA
v_gene: TRBV6-1
CDR3aa: CASSGGTSGGPSEQFF
CDR3nt: TGTGCCAGCAGTGGCGGGACTAGCGGGGGGCCCAGTGAGCAGTTCTTC

d_gene: TRBD1
j_gene: TRBJ1-1
abundance: few
v_gene: TRBV5-1
CDR3aa: CASSLRDRVGTEAFF
CDR3nt: TGCGCCAGCAGCTTAAGGGACAGGGTCGGAACTGAAGCTTTCTTT

d_gene: TRBD1
j_gene: TRBJ1-1
abundance: NA
v_gene: TRBV5-8
CDR3aa: CASSNDRGGWTEAFF
CDR3nt: TGTGCCAGCAGCAACGACAGGGGCGGTTGGACTGAAGCTTTCTTT

d_gene: TRBD2
j_gene: TRBJ2-1
abundance: few
v_gene: TRBV6-1
CDR3aa: CASSGGTSGVSSYNEQFF
CDR3nt: TGTGCCAGCAGTGGGGGGACTAGCGGGGTAAGCTCCTACAATGAGCAGTTCTTC

d_gene: NA
j_gene: TRBJ1-4
abundance: NA
v_gene: TRBV27
CDR3aa: CASSSMGGRREKLFF
CDR3nt: TGTGCCAGCAGTTCCATGGGGGGGAGGAGGGAAAAACTGTTTTTT